This T cell receptor (beta chain) emerged from a study of control samples from healthy donors and cancer patients. The repertoire was sequenced with immunoSEQ multiplex PCR; TCRdb's copy has only in-frame clones and lacks some. Of approximately 76,000 clones in the sample, 70% to 85% were seen once. In germline, CDR1 is MNHEY, CDR2 SVGAGI. This CDR3 has 14 amino acids. With V trimmed by 7 bases and J by 4 bases, 9 bases remained unmatched. The sequenced sample was PBMCs. The sequence came from a man aged 55 to 70 with head and neck cancer. The gene calls are TRBV6-5 and TRBJ1-1; the match to TRBD1 covers 7 bases. CDR3 bases: TGTGCCAGCACCTCAATCTACAGGGGCACTGAAGCTTTCTTT. It translates to CASTSIYRGTEAFF.